This T cell receptor beta chain was sequenced during a study of CD8+CD57+ T cells in acquired aplastic anemia. Study-wide background: Sorted CD4+ and CD8+ cells gave an average of 3.2 ug of DNA. Study-wide results and caveats: Significant differences in CD8+ Simpson's diversity were not observed between patients and controls. Patients and controls shared over 25 CD8+ CDR3 sequences, which appeared highly expressed in patients and within their immunodominant clones.

CDR3 and TCR beta VDJ profiling relied on genomic DNA as the template. In TCRdb, the reads were re-called with MiXCR into one record per CDR3 protein. Of hundreds of thousands of distinct CDR3 sequences listed, roughly 82% are singletons. As for this clonotype: Its antigen is still unknown. One junction end does not reproduce the germline sequence, and a read error may be involved.

Whoever was chosen for sequencing had shown CD8+CD57+ cell expansion by flow cytometry. No patient had been given any therapy when blood was sampled. Specimen: sorted CD4+, CD8+, or CD8+CD57+ T cells (not recorded which) from PBMCs. The TCR was taken from a human donor with aplastic anemia.

This chain's CDR3 is CASCVGATGEQFF. The CDR3 DNA reads as TGTGCCAGCTGCGTAGGGGCCACGGGGGAGCAGTTTTTT. The chain couples TRBV9 to TRBJ2-2, with a possible D match to TRBD2 (6 bases). In germline, CDR1 is SGDLS, CDR2 YYNGEE. The CDR3 has 13 amino acids.